The TCR beta chain under discussion was sequenced for a study of T cell repertoires in cytomegalovirus infection. TCRdb redid the calling of the reads with MiXCR, one entry per CDR3 protein. In the table there are about a million distinct CDR3 sequences, about a third of which are singletons. The V gene's germline CDR1 is MNHEY and CDR2 SMNVEV (reference sequence). Trimming stripped 4 bases from V and 6 bases from J, with 6 bases between. This CDR3 has 12 residues. General study findings and limits: Carriers of CMV and the relevant HLA type were discriminated by public TCR beta frequency. Within the response measured ex vivo, HLA-C-restricted CMV-specific TCR beta clonotypes were dominant.

This clonotype has a single count. Its target is unknown. The sample was cultured CD8+ T cells from PBMCs, taken from culture after CMV antigen stimulation. The sequence derives from a human donor in good health (CMV status not recorded). Some clones in this sample may be carry-over from other donors' samples. The chain carries TRBV27 and TRBJ2-2; D unresolved. This CDR3 reads CASSWSAGELFF. The DNA for the CDR3 is TGTGCCAGCAGTTGGAGTGCCGGGGAGCTGTTTTTT.